This entry concerns a single T cell receptor (beta chain). Its specificity is not known. This entry is derived from a study of type 1 and type 2 diabetes patients. The overall study: Donors were type 1 diabetes, type 2 diabetes, or nondiabetic controls.

Genomic DNA was the PCR template. Multiplex PCR with 30 forward and 13 reverse primers amplified the TCR beta CDR3. MiXCR, applied by TCRdb to the multiplex PCR reads, yields one record per CDR3 protein. The profile covers 270,000 or so distinct CDR3 sequences, with more than 45% appearing a single time and about 13% taken by the ten largest. The study, taken as a whole, reports: Type 2 diabetes and control samples shared highly correlated V and J usage, averaging roughly 0.97. Type 2 diabetes patients had few highly-expanded CD4+ clones, median one.

The clonotype originates from a man aged 18 to 30 with type 2 diabetes. The material sequenced was peripheral blood mononuclear cells (PBMCs).

In nucleotides, the CDR3 is TGTGCCAGCAGTTACCGGGGGTGGAACTACGAGCAGTACTTC. This encodes CASSYRGWNYEQYF. This chain links TRBV6-2 or TRBV6-3 with TRBJ2-7, with D possibly matching TRBD2 (6 bases). The CDR3 is 14 residues long. The germline V gene encodes CDR1 MNHEY and CDR2 SVGEGT. Trimming cost V 2 bases and J 3 bases, with 11 bases left between them.